Detailed here is one T cell receptor beta chain. No antigen is known for it. This record comes from a study of T-cell memory formation after mild COVID-19. Points from the study as a whole: Contracting CD4+ clones were located mainly in CM and EM, and CD8+ clones in EMRA. What remained unconfirmed was the SARS-CoV-2 specificity of second-wave clones peaking on day 37.

Each CDR3 protein is one row after TCRdb ran MiXCR on the 5' RACE reads. The sample holds around 200,000 distinct CDR3 sequences, around 27% seen once. The ends were cut back, 3 bases at V and 0 bases at J, with 11 bases in the middle. The CDR3 totals 15 residues. The sequenced material came from PBMCs or a T cell subset sorted from them (not recorded which). The sequence derives from an adult woman who had mild COVID-19 (a few samples of this study predate the infection). Cell type and time point are not known. This chain joins TRBV12-3 or TRBV12-4 and TRBJ2-5; unclear D gene. The CDR3 DNA sequence: TGTGCCAGCAGTTTGGGATCAGGTCACCAAGAGACCCAGTACTTC. Residues: CASSLGSGHQETQYF.